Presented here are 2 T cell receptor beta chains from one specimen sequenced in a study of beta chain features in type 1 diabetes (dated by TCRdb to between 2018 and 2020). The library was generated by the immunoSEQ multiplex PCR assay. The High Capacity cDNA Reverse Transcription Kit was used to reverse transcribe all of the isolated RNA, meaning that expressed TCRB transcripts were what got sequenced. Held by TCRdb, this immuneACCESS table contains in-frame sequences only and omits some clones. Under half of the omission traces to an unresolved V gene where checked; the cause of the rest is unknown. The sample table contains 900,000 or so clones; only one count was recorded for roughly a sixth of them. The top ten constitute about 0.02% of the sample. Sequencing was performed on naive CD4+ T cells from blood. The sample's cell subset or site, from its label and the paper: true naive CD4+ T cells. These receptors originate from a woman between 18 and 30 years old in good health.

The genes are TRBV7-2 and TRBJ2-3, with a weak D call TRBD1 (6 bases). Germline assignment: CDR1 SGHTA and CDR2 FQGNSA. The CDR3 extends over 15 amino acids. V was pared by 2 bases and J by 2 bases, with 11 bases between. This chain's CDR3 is CASSLTRTDTDTQYF. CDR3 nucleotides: TGTGCCAGCAGCTTAACCCGGACAGACACAGATACGCAGTATTTT.

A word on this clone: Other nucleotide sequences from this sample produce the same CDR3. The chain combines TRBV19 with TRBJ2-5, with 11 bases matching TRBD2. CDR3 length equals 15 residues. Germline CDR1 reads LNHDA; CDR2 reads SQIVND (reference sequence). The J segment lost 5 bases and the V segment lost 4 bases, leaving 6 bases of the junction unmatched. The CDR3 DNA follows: TGTGCCAGTAGTACCGGACTAGCGGGTGGGGAGACCCAGTACTTC. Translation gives CASSTGLAGGETQYF.